These 16 T cell receptor beta chains were sequenced from one sample in a study of blood T cell repertoires in COVID-19. Clones were sequenced by immunoSEQ multiplex PCR, and TCRdb holds only the in-frame ones, with some missing. The data hold approximately 260,000 clones, with about 89% observed a single time. The sample taken for sequencing was peripheral blood. These TCRs come from a man between 45 and 60 years old with acute or convalescent COVID-19.

This clone has only one observation. This chain uses TRBV30 with TRBJ1-3, with D hard to call. CDR3 size: 15 residues. Trimming removed 1 base at V and 1 base at J, with 11 bases between. Germline V gene sequence: CDR1 GTSNPN, CDR2 SVGIG (reference sequence). The CDR3: CAWSAGGRSGNTIYF. In DNA, the CDR3 is TGTGCCTGGAGTGCGGGAGGGAGATCTGGAAACACCATATATTTT.

This clone appeared once. The chain carries TRBV27 and TRBJ1-6; D possibly corresponds to TRBD1 (6 bases). V dropped 5 bases and J dropped 4 bases, with 12 bases sitting between them. The germline gives CDR1 MNHEY, CDR2 SMNVEV (reference sequence). This CDR3 region has 15 residues. CDR3 in amino acids: CASSAHRGYNSPLHF. In DNA, the CDR3 is TGTGCCAGCAGTGCCCATAGGGGGTATAATTCACCCCTCCACTTT.

This chain links TRBV30 with TRBJ1-5; 11 bases fit TRBD1. The CDR3 runs 18 residues. Losses at the gene ends were 3 bases for V and 0 bases for J; bases not matched to a gene: 10. CDR1 and CDR2 (germline): GTSNPN, SVGIG (reference sequence). In nucleotides, the CDR3 is TGTGCCTGGAGCCTCTTGGGACAGGGGGATTATAGCAATCAGCCCCAGCATTTT. This codes for CAWSLLGQGDYSNQPQHF.

This rearrangement joins TRBV19 to TRBJ1-2, with 8 bases lining up with TRBD1. V was pared by 0 bases and J by 9 bases, with 9 bases of the junction left unmatched. CDR3 length: 15 residues. Germline V gene lookup returns CDR1 LNHDA and CDR2 SQIVND (reference sequence). The CDR3 sequence is CASSIEANRGSRYTF. Written as DNA, the CDR3 is TGTGCCAGTAGTATAGAGGCCAACAGGGGGAGTCGCTACACCTTC. Filled out from reference TRBV19 and TRBJ1-2, the complete variable domain reads DGGITQSPKYLFRKEGQNVTLSCEQNLNHDAMYWYRQDPGQGLRLIYYSQIVNDFQKGDIAEGYSVSREKKESFPLTVTSAQKNPTAFYLCASSIEANRGSRYTFGSGTRLTVV.

As to this clone: Other DNA sequences of this sample code for an identical CDR3. The V call is TRBV27, the J call TRBJ1-4, with D unclear. Trimming took 3 bases from V and 8 from J, leaving 10 bases between them. CDR1 and CDR2 (germline): MNHEY, SMNVEV (reference sequence). The CDR3 covers 13 residues. CDR3 coding DNA: TGTGCCAGCAGTTTCGGGGTTGGGGAAAAACTGTTTTTT. It yields the protein CASSFGVGEKLFF.

The chain couples TRBV7-3 to TRBJ2-1, with 9 bases aligning to TRBD2. Trimming removed 4 bases from V and 6 bases from J; junction bases left unmatched: 10. CDR1 and CDR2 (germline): SGHTA, FQGTGA. The CDR3 extends over 16 amino acids. The CDR3 bases are TGTGCCAGCAGCTCCCCCGCGGGGGGGCCTGGCAATGAGCAGTTCTTC. Amino acids: CASSSPAGGPGNEQFF.

The chain uses TRBV28 and TRBJ1-6; D possibly corresponds to TRBD1 (5 bases). The CDR3 totals 14 residues. Germline V gene sequence: CDR1 MDHEN, CDR2 SYDVKM. The ends were cut back, 5 bases at V and 7 bases at J, with 12 bases in the middle. Here the CDR3 reads CASSQGPDNSPLHF. CDR3 DNA: TGTGCCAGCAGTCAGGGCCCAGACAATTCACCCCTCCACTTT.

This clone has a single count. The genes are TRBV18 and TRBJ1-3; no clear D gene. V lost 3 bases, J lost 0 bases, and 9 bases lay in between. CDR3 length equals 15 residues. CDR1 is KGHSH and CDR2 is LQKENI in the germline V gene. As DNA, the CDR3 is TGTGCCAGCTCACCTGCGGAAATCTCTGGAAACACCATATATTTT. It yields the protein CASSPAEISGNTIYF.

This clone occurred a few times. This rearrangement joins TRBV27 to TRBJ1-5, with D possibly matching TRBD1 (5 bases). Germline V gene sequence: CDR1 MNHEY, CDR2 SMNVEV (reference sequence). V was shortened by 2 bases and J by 11 bases, with 13 bases between the two germline ends. The CDR3 sequence is 13 residues long. The CDR3 region has the DNA TGTGCCAGCAGTTTAAATGCGGGGGGGACCCAGCATTTT. Translating gives CASSLNAGGTQHF.

This chain joins TRBV6-4 and TRBJ2-6; D gene ambiguous. Trimming took 7 bases from V and 4 from J, leaving 11 bases between them. The CDR3 loop spans 14 amino acids. Germline CDR1 is MRHNA and CDR2 is SNTAGT. DNA of the CDR3: TGTGCCAGCACCCCCGATAGAGGGGCCAACGTCCTGACTTTC. Translating gives CASTPDRGANVLTF.

The rearrangement uses TRBV7-2 and TRBJ1-5; the D gene is possibly TRBD1 (5 bases). Trimming stripped 4 bases from V and 7 bases from J, with 11 bases between. Germline V gene sequence: CDR1 SGHTA, CDR2 FQGNSA. The length of the CDR3 is 13 residues. The CDR3 DNA is TGTGCCAGCAGCTCGGGGGTGCAGCAGCCCCAGCATTTT. It is translated as CASSSGVQQPQHF.

This clone has a single count. V usage is TRBV19 and J usage is TRBJ2-7; TRBD1 matches at 8 bases. J gave up 2 bases and V 6 bases, and 3 bases lay outside the gene matches. Germline V gene lookup returns CDR1 LNHDA and CDR2 SQIVND (reference sequence). The CDR3 contains 13 residues. The CDR3 bases are TGTGCCAGTAGCGGGACAGGAACCTACGAGCAGTACTTC. This gives the protein CASSGTGTYEQYF.

Comments on this clone: At one boundary the junction diverges from the germline segment, which might be a read error. CDR3 in DNA: TGTGCTAGCAGCCGACTAGCGGGGGCCCTATACAATGAGCAGTTCTTC. This translates into CASSRLAGALYNEQFF. The chain has TRBV7-7 and TRBJ2-1, with 12 bases matching TRBD2. Germline-derived CDR1 and CDR2 are SSHAT and FNYEAQ (reference sequence). This CDR3 comprises 16 residues.

The CDR3, as DNA: TGTGCCAGCAGCCATTCAGGGGGCGGGGAGCTGTTTTTT. Protein sequence: CASSHSGGGELFF. This rearrangement joins TRBV3-1 (or the pseudogene TRBV3-2) to TRBJ2-2; 7 bases map to TRBD1. The length of the CDR3 is 13 residues. CDR1 LGHDT and CDR2 YNNKEL come from the germline V gene (reference sequence). The junction had 2 bases not matched to a gene; V was cut back by 3 bases and J by 7 bases.

This clone was seen only once. This chain joins TRBV6-4 and TRBJ2-5, with D perhaps TRBD1 (5 bases). V was pared by 4 bases and J by 5 bases, with 11 bases between. The CDR3 loop spans 13 amino acids. Germline V lookup: CDR1 MRHNA, CDR2 SNTAGT. The CDR3 region is CASSGSRGETQYF. The CDR3 DNA reads TGTGCCAGCAGTGGGTCTAGGGGCGAGACCCAGTACTTC.

The chain has TRBV28 and TRBJ1-1; a possible D gene is TRBD1 (6 bases). V lost 2 bases and J lost 7, with 17 bases in between. CDR1 MDHEN and CDR2 SYDVKM come from the germline V gene. This CDR3 has 15 residues. The chain's CDR3 is CASSLQGLNTGEAFF. DNA of the CDR3: TGTGCCAGCAGTTTACAGGGGCTCAACACTGGTGAAGCTTTCTTT. Supplemented by reference TRBV28 and TRBJ1-1, the full variable domain reads DVKVTQSSRYLVKRTGEKVFLECVQDMDHENMFWYRQDPGLGLRLIYFSYDVKMKEKGDIPEGYSVSREKKERFSLILESASTNQTSMYLCASSLQGLNTGEAFFGQGTRLTVV.